The 16 T cell receptor beta chains presented below share a single source sample, sequenced in a study of shared clonotypes between healthy human individuals. Using immunoSEQ multiplex PCR, the repertoire was profiled, and TCRdb retains in-frame clones only, with some absent. Found here are some 2.1 million clones, 93% of them singletons; the top ten hold about 1.7%. Naive CD8 cells were CD45RO-negative, positively selected for CCR7, excluding terminally differentiated effector memory CD45RA+ cells. The sequenced sample was naive CD8+ T cells from PBMCs. These receptor sequences come from a man younger than 35 in good health. Some clones in this sample may be carry-over from other donors' samples.

The chain links TRBV30 to TRBJ1-4, with TRBD1 as a possible D gene (5 bases). Trimming removed 4 bases from V and 1 base from J, with 7 bases in between. Germline V gene lookup returns CDR1 GTSNPN and CDR2 SVGIG (reference sequence). The CDR3 length is 13 residues. Here the CDR3 DNA reads TGTGCCTGGACCGGGGGAACTAATGAAAAACTGTTTTTT. Its protein product is CAWTGGTNEKLFF.

The gene calls are TRBV27 and TRBJ1-5, with no clear D. Trimming took 6 bases from V and 3 from J, leaving 12 bases between them. This CDR3 spans 14 amino acids. CDR1 is MNHEY, CDR2 SMNVEV, per germline (reference sequence). CDR3 sequence (DNA): TGTGCCAGCAGCCCGCGGGAAGTCAATCAGCCCCAGCATTTT. Translated, it gives CASSPREVNQPQHF.

This clone was seen just once. This chain joins TRBV7-8 and TRBJ2-1; 9 nucleotides line up with TRBD1. This CDR3 has 15 amino acids. Germline assignment: CDR1 SGHVS and CDR2 FQNEAQ. V lost 5 bases to trimming and J lost 5 bases; unmatched junction nucleotides: 7. CDR3 protein: CASSPGQGQHNEQFF. Written as DNA, the CDR3 is TGTGCCAGCAGCCCCGGACAGGGGCAACACAATGAGCAGTTCTTC. The full variable domain, in which reference TRBV7-8 and TRBJ2-1 provide the parts outside the CDR3, is GAGVSQSPRYKVAKRGQDVALRCDPISGHVSLFWYQQALGQGPEFLTYFQNEAQLDKSGLPSDRFFAERPEGSVSTLKIQRTQQEDSAVYLCASSPGQGQHNEQFFGPGTRLTVL.

V gene TRBV29-1 combines with J gene TRBJ2-1, with 8 bases fitting TRBD2. Germline V CDR1 and CDR2: SQVTM, ANQGSEA. This CDR3 has 15 amino acids. Germline trimming cut 4 bases from V and 0 bases from J; bases unmatched to any gene: 5. The chain's CDR3 is CSVGVAGSSYNEQFF. The CDR3 DNA reads as TGCAGCGTTGGGGTAGCGGGGAGCTCCTACAATGAGCAGTTCTTC.

This sequence joins TRBV7-2 and TRBJ2-1; the match to TRBD2 covers 9 bases. CDR1 and CDR2 from the germline V gene are SGHTA and FQGNSA. The CDR3 spans 14 residues. The ends lost 5 bases at V and 9 bases at J; junction bases unmatched: 8. CDR3 loop: CASSPREGLPEQFF. The CDR3 DNA is TGTGCCAGCAGCCCGCGGGAGGGCCTGCCTGAGCAGTTCTTC.

The rearrangement uses TRBV10-3 and TRBJ2-1; possible D gene TRBD1, 6 bases. The germline CDR1 and CDR2 sequences are ENHRY and SYGVKD. V lost 4 bases to trimming and J lost 0 bases, with 10 bases between them. The CDR3 has 15 amino acids. This CDR3 reads CAISAPGDSYNEQFF. The CDR3 region has the DNA TGTGCCATCAGTGCCCCAGGGGACTCCTACAATGAGCAGTTCTTC.

This clone was seen just once. In DNA form, the CDR3 reads TGTGCCAGCAATGAAAGGGTGGTGAACACTGAAGCTTTCTTT. It yields the protein CASNERVVNTEAFF. This chain connects TRBV28 to TRBJ1-1; D remains ambiguous. This CDR3 region has 14 residues. In germline, CDR1 is MDHEN, CDR2 SYDVKM. Trimming pared 7 bases from V and 0 bases from J, leaving 12 bases between.

This clone was recorded only once. One junction end disagrees with the germline gene, perhaps due to a read error. CDR3 in amino acids: CASSPGTSGETRYF. The CDR3 DNA reads TGTGCCAGCAGTCCCGGGACTTCGGGGGAGACCCGGTACTTC. The rearrangement links TRBV28 to TRBJ2-5, with D possibly being TRBD2 (6 bases). This CDR3 is 14 amino acids long. CDR1 is MDHEN and CDR2 is SYDVKM in the germline V gene.

In the case of this clone: The same CDR3 also results from other DNA sequences found in this sample. The chain employs TRBV27 and TRBJ2-7; D not certain. The CDR3 has 14 residues. The V and J ends lost 0 bases and 0 bases respectively, with 6 bases between them. Germline CDR1 and CDR2: MNHEY and SMNVEV (reference sequence). The CDR3: CASSLSRNSYEQYF. The CDR3 DNA reads as TGTGCCAGCAGTTTATCGCGGAACTCCTACGAGCAGTACTTC.

This clone was seen once. This chain joins TRBV9 and TRBJ1-2; the D is unclear. The germline V gene has CDR1 SGDLS and CDR2 YYNGEE. The CDR3 length is 16 residues. V dropped 4 bases and J dropped 4 bases, with 20 bases sitting between them. The CDR3 bases are TGTGCCAGCAGCCCATCCTTGAGCTCCGGTGGCTATGGCTACACCTTC. Its protein is CASSPSLSSGGYGYTF.

V and J are TRBV2 and TRBJ1-2, with D tentatively TRBD1 (6 bases). Germline loops: CDR1 SNHLY, CDR2 FYNNEI. The length of the CDR3 is 15 residues. Trimming removed 1 base at V and 1 base at J, with 10 bases between. The CDR3 DNA reads TGTGCCAGCAGTGAAGGACAGGCGGTTAACTATGGCTACACCTTC. Residues: CASSEGQAVNYGYTF. Filled out from reference TRBV2 and TRBJ1-2, the complete variable domain reads EPEVTQTPSHQVTQMGQEVILRCVPISNHLYFYWYRQILGQKVEFLVSFYNNEISEKSEIFDDQFSVERPDGSNFTLKIRSTKLEDSAMYFCASSEGQAVNYGYTFGSGTRLTVV.

The chain joins TRBV9 to TRBJ2-7, with D tentatively TRBD2 (7 bases). The CDR3 totals 15 residues. Germline lookup yields CDR1 SGDLS and CDR2 YYNGEE. V gave up 4 bases and J gave up 2 bases, with 16 bases separating them. In nucleotides, the CDR3 is TGTGCCAGCAGCCAAGGGGGGGGAACCGCCTACGAGCAGTACTTC. As protein: CASSQGGGTAYEQYF.

This clone was observed a single time. At the DNA level, this CDR3 is encoded by other sequences in the same sample as well. V gene TRBV9 combines with J gene TRBJ2-1; D possibly corresponds to TRBD2 (5 bases). The CDR3 runs 13 residues. The germline V gene has CDR1 SGDLS and CDR2 YYNGEE. V was cut by 0 bases and J by 9 bases, with 10 bases left in between. The CDR3, as DNA: TGTGCCAGCAGCGTAGTTCTACGGGGTGAGCAGTTCTTC. This translates into CASSVVLRGEQFF.

V usage is TRBV7-2 and J usage is TRBJ2-3; D gene ambiguous. The CDR3 has 15 amino acids. Trimming took off 3 bases at V and 4 bases at J, with 14 bases between the two ends. Germline values: CDR1 SGHTA, CDR2 FQGNSA. The CDR3 region is CASSLTISGADTQYF. The CDR3 nucleotides read TGTGCCAGCAGCTTGACCATTAGTGGAGCAGATACGCAGTATTTT.

This clone was counted between two and nine times. The chain links TRBV7-8 to TRBJ1-5; 9 bases align to TRBD1. V trimming: 1 base; J trimming: 5 bases; junction bases outside the gene matches: 6. The CDR3 runs 16 residues. Germline lookup yields CDR1 SGHVS and CDR2 FQNEAQ. The CDR3 region is CASSLGGDRGYQPQHF. CDR3 DNA sequence: TGTGCCAGCAGCTTAGGAGGCGACAGGGGGTATCAGCCCCAGCATTTT.

This clone was detected only once. The chain employs TRBV4-1 and TRBJ2-2; TRBD1 is a possible D gene (5 bases). Trimming shortened V by 3 bases and J by 7 bases, and 15 bases separated the two germline ends. Looked up from germline, CDR1 is MGHRA and CDR2 is YSYEKL. This CDR3 contains 15 residues. The DNA for the CDR3 is TGCGCCAGCAGCCACTCGCGACAGAGACACGGGGAGCTGTTTTTT. It yields the protein CASSHSRQRHGELFF.